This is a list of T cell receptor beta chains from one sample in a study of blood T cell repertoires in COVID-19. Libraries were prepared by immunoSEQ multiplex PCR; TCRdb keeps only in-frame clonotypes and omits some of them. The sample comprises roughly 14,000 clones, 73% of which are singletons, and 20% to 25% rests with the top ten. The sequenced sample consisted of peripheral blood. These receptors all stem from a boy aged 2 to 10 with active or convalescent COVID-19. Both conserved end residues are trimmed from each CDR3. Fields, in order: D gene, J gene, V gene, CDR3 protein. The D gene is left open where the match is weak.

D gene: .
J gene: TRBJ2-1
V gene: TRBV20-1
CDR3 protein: SANEGEGNEQF

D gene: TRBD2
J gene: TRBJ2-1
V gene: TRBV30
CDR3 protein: AWTKLGGTYNEQF

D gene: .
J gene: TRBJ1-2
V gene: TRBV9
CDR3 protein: ASSREGGYT

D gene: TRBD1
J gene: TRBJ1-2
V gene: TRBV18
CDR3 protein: ASSPWEGGNVGYT

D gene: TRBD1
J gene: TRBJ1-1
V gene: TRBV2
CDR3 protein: ASISDRENTEAF

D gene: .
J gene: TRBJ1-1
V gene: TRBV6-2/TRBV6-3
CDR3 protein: ASSYSITSGHHTEAF

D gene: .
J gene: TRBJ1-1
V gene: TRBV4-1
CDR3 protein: ASSQVWFSGTEAF

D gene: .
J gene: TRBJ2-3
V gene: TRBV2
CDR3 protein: ASTEALLPTDTQY

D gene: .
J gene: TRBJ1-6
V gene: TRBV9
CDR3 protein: ASSKRTSSNSPLH

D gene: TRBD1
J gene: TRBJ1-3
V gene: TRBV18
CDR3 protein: ASSLHRGNSRNTIY

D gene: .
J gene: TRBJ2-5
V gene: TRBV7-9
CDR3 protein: ASSLARYQETQY

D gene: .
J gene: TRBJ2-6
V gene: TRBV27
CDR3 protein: ASTFNLPGANVLT

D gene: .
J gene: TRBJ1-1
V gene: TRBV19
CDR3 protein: ASSIGVFKGTEAF

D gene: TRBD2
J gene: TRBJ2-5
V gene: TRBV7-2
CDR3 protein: ASSTKTSGQETQY

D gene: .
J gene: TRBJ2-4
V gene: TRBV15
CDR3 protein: ATSRDRRDSSDIQY

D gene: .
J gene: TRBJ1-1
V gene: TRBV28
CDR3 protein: ASSYSQGGGNTEAF

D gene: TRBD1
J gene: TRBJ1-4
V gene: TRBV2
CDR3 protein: ASRDSGGDEKLF

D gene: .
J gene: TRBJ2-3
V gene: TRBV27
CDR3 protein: ASSSVLSRGTDTQY

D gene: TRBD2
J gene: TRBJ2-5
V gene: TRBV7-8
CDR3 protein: ASSPGTSGEETQY

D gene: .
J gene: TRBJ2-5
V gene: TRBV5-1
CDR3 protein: ASSLYAVLQETQY

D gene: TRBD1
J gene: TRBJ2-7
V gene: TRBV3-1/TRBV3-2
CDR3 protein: ASSHGTGREQY

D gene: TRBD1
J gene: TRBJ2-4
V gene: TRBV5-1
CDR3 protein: ASSLGTGGFKLAKNIQY

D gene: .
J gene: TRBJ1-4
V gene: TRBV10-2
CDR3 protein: ASRRGDATNEKLF

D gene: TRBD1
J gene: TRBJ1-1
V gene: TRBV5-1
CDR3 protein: ASSLNGDRNTEAF

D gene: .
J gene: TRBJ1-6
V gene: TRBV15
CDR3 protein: ATSGGVYNSPLH

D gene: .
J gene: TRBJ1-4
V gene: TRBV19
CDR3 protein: ASRPNGMEKLF

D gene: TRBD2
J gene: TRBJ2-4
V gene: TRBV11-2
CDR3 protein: ASSLVPLRREGGNIQY

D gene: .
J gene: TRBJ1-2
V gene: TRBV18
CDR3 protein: ASSALRDGYT

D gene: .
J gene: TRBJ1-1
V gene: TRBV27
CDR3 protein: ASSTGLRAF

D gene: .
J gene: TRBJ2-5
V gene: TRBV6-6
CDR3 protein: ASTRNQETQY

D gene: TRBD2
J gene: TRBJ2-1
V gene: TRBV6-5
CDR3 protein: ASSYIAGGPNEQF

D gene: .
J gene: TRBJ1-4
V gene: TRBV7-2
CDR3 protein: ASSLQGSHNEKLF

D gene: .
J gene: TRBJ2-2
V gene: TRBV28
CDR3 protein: ASRQLTGELF

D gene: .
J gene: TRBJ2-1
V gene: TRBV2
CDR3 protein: ASSATVYNEQF

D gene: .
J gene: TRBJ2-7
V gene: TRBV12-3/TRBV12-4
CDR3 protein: ASSLRRGYEQY

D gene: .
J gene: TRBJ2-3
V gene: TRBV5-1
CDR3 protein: ASSLGLRSTDTQY

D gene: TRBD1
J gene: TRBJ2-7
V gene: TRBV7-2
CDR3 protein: ASSLPDRVYEQY

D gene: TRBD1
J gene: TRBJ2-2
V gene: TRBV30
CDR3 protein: AWRTGGYTGELF

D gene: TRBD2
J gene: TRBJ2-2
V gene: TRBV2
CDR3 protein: ASRLAENTGELF

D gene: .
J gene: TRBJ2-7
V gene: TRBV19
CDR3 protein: ASSPTGDLYEQY

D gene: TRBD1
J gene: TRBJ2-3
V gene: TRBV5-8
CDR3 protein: ASSTGQGTYTDTQY

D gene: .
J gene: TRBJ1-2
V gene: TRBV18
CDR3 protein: ASSPPQGFGSYGYT

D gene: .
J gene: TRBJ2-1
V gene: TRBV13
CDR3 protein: ASSLEASAHEQF

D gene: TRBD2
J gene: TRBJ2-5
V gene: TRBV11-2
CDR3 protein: ASSLDTGGGETQY

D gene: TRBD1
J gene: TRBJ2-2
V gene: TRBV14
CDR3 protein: ASSRWTGVDTGELF

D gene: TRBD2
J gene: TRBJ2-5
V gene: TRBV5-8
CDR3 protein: ASTRGCARCGRWKETQY

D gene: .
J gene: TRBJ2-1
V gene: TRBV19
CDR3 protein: ASSSGLYNEQF

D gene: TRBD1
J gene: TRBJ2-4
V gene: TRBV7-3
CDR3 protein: ASSLGSDRGNIQY

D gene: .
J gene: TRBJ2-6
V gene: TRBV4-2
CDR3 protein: ASSQDIQGGNVLT